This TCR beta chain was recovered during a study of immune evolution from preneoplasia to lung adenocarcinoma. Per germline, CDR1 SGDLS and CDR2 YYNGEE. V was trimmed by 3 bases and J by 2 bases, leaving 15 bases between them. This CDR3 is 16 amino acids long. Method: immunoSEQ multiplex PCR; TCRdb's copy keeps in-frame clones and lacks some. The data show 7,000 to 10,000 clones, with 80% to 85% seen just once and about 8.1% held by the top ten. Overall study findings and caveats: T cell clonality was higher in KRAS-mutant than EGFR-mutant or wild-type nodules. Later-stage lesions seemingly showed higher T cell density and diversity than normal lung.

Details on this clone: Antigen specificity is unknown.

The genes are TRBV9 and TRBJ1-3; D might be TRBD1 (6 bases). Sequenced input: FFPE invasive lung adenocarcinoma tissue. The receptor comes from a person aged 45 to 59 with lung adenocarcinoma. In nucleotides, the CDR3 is TGTGCCAGCAGCGCGGGAGGGGGTAACGCTGGAAACACCATATATTTT. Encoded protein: CASSAGGGNAGNTIYF.